These T cell receptor beta chains were read from a single sample in a study of blood T cell repertoires in COVID-19. This table comes from immunoSEQ multiplex PCR, and its TCRdb copy is limited to in-frame clones, with some not included. The sample has about 230,000 clones, around 80% seen once; the top ten hold roughly 1.3%. Input material: peripheral blood. The receptors were sampled from a woman in her twenties or thirties with COVID-19, enrolled during active disease. The CDR3 runs from the conserved cysteine through the conserved F or W. Fields, in order: J gene, V gene, D gene, clone size, CDR3 protein, CDR3 DNA. A D gene is named only where the DNA matches it firmly. Size is stated for part of the rows, as once, few or many counts, or as a class when the clone is expanded.

j_call: TRBJ2-2; v_call: TRBV11-2; d_call: TRBD2; clone_size: once; cdr3_aa: CASSLRGANTGELFF; cdr3_nt: TGTGCCAGCAGCTTACGGGGGGCGAACACCGGGGAGCTGTTTTTT
j_call: TRBJ2-7; v_call: TRBV6-5; d_call: -; clone_size: -; cdr3_aa: CASSHPGTPYEQYF; cdr3_nt: TGTGCCAGCAGTCATCCCGGGACACCCTACGAGCAGTACTTC
j_call: TRBJ2-2; v_call: TRBV13; d_call: -; clone_size: -; cdr3_aa: CASSTLLTGTLFF; cdr3_nt: TGTGCCAGCAGCACCCTTCTTACCGGGACTTTGTTTTTT
j_call: TRBJ2-1; v_call: TRBV3-1/TRBV3-2; d_call: -; clone_size: -; cdr3_aa: CASSHPRGEGEQFF; cdr3_nt: TGTGCCAGCAGCCACCCCCGGGGTGAGGGTGAGCAGTTCTTC
j_call: TRBJ2-1; v_call: TRBV2; d_call: -; clone_size: -; cdr3_aa: CASSRAGWDEQFF; cdr3_nt: TGTGCCAGCAGTAGGGCGGGGTGGGATGAGCAGTTCTTC
j_call: TRBJ2-7; v_call: TRBV9; d_call: TRBD2; clone_size: -; cdr3_aa: CASSESGSPRGEQYF; cdr3_nt: TGTGCCAGCAGCGAGAGCGGGAGCCCCCGGGGAGAGCAGTACTTC
j_call: TRBJ2-7; v_call: TRBV28; d_call: TRBD1; clone_size: -; cdr3_aa: CASTLSTGGIYEQYF; cdr3_nt: TGTGCCAGCACCCTTTCGACAGGGGGGATCTACGAGCAGTACTTC
j_call: TRBJ2-1; v_call: TRBV9; d_call: TRBD2; clone_size: -; cdr3_aa: CASSVGRSGVDDEQFF; cdr3_nt: TGTGCCAGCAGCGTAGGACGGAGCGGGGTCGACGATGAGCAGTTCTTC
j_call: TRBJ2-3; v_call: TRBV6-4; d_call: TRBD2; clone_size: once; cdr3_aa: CASSEVGSGRALDTQYF; cdr3_nt: TGTGCCAGCAGTGAAGTTGGTAGCGGGAGGGCCCTAGATACGCAGTATTTT
j_call: TRBJ2-5; v_call: TRBV19; d_call: -; clone_size: -; cdr3_aa: CASSTLNPGTMETQYF; cdr3_nt: TGTGCCAGTAGTACCCTTAACCCAGGGACAATGGAGACCCAGTACTTC
j_call: TRBJ1-1; v_call: TRBV7-3; d_call: -; clone_size: few; cdr3_aa: CASSSQVGWDTEAFF; cdr3_nt: TGTGCCAGCAGCTCACAGGTGGGGTGGGACACTGAAGCTTTCTTT
j_call: TRBJ1-1; v_call: TRBV9; d_call: -; clone_size: many; cdr3_aa: CASSVAAQGLPTEAFF; cdr3_nt: TGTGCCAGCAGCGTAGCAGCTCAGGGATTACCCACTGAAGCTTTCTTT
j_call: TRBJ1-1; v_call: TRBV9; d_call: -; clone_size: -; cdr3_aa: CASSGQINTEAFF; cdr3_nt: TGTGCCAGCAGCGGACAGATAAACACTGAAGCTTTCTTT
j_call: TRBJ2-3; v_call: TRBV21-1; d_call: -; clone_size: -; cdr3_aa: CASSKEGLAKDTQYF; cdr3_nt: TGTGCCAGCAGCAAAGAGGGGCTAGCGAAAGATACGCAGTATTTT
j_call: TRBJ2-1; v_call: TRBV20-1; d_call: TRBD2; clone_size: -; cdr3_aa: CSASGSGGLYNEQFF; cdr3_nt: TGCAGTGCTAGTGGGTCGGGAGGTCTCTACAATGAGCAGTTCTTC
j_call: TRBJ1-6; v_call: TRBV27; d_call: -; clone_size: -; cdr3_aa: CASSARLTGSYNSPLHF; cdr3_nt: TGTGCCAGCAGTGCCCGCCTCACGGGCTCCTATAATTCACCCCTCCACTTT
j_call: TRBJ2-1; v_call: TRBV15; d_call: -; clone_size: -; cdr3_aa: CATSREQSRAHEQFF; cdr3_nt: TGTGCCACCAGCAGAGAACAGTCCAGGGCCCATGAGCAGTTCTTC
j_call: TRBJ1-1; v_call: TRBV5-5; d_call: TRBD1; clone_size: -; cdr3_aa: CASSLSLGQLNTEAFF; cdr3_nt: TGTGCCAGCAGCTTGAGCCTGGGACAGCTGAACACTGAAGCTTTCTTT
j_call: TRBJ2-1; v_call: TRBV10-1; d_call: TRBD1; clone_size: -; cdr3_aa: CASSESTTQTGETCEQFF; cdr3_nt: TGCGCCAGCAGTGAGTCTACCACACAGACAGGGGAAACGTGTGAGCAGTTCTTC
j_call: TRBJ1-1; v_call: TRBV4-2; d_call: -; clone_size: -; cdr3_aa: CASSQYQLARGRNTEAFF; cdr3_nt: TGTGCCAGCAGCCAGTATCAGTTAGCAAGGGGAAGGAACACTGAAGCTTTCTTT
j_call: TRBJ1-4; v_call: TRBV24-1; d_call: -; clone_size: once; cdr3_aa: CATSDPAQGDEKLFF; cdr3_nt: TGTGCCACCAGTGATCCAGCACAGGGAGATGAAAAACTGTTTTTT
j_call: TRBJ1-4; v_call: TRBV5-6; d_call: TRBD1; clone_size: -; cdr3_aa: CASSLAGTGSNEKLFF; cdr3_nt: TGTGCCAGCAGCTTGGCCGGGACAGGATCTAATGAAAAACTGTTTTTT
j_call: TRBJ1-5; v_call: TRBV29-1; d_call: -; clone_size: -; cdr3_aa: CSVEAGYDQPQHF; cdr3_nt: TGCAGCGTTGAAGCAGGGTATGATCAGCCCCAGCATTTT
j_call: TRBJ1-2; v_call: TRBV2; d_call: TRBD1; clone_size: once; cdr3_aa: CASTGDRSKRGYTF; cdr3_nt: TGTGCCAGCACCGGGGACAGATCGAAGAGGGGCTACACCTTC
j_call: TRBJ2-7; v_call: TRBV10-3; d_call: TRBD2; clone_size: few; cdr3_aa: CAISGSGTTYEQYF; cdr3_nt: TGTGCCATCAGTGGTAGCGGGACCACCTACGAGCAGTACTTC
j_call: TRBJ1-1; v_call: TRBV11-3; d_call: -; clone_size: few; cdr3_aa: CASSSGTEAFF; cdr3_nt: TGTGCCAGCAGTTCCGGGACAGAAGCTTTCTTT
j_call: TRBJ1-1; v_call: TRBV24-1; d_call: TRBD1; clone_size: -; cdr3_aa: CATSESGQGNTEAFF; cdr3_nt: TGTGCCACCAGTGAGTCGGGACAGGGGAACACTGAAGCTTTCTTT
j_call: TRBJ1-3; v_call: TRBV7-7; d_call: TRBD1; clone_size: -; cdr3_aa: CASSLIRQGGGNTIYF; cdr3_nt: TGTGCCAGCAGCTTGATTCGACAGGGGGGTGGAAACACCATATATTTT
j_call: TRBJ2-1; v_call: TRBV28; d_call: -; clone_size: -; cdr3_aa: CASSQRTGSYNEQFF; cdr3_nt: TGTGCCAGCAGTCAGCGGACGGGCTCCTACAATGAGCAGTTCTTC
j_call: TRBJ2-2; v_call: TRBV2; d_call: TRBD2; clone_size: -; cdr3_aa: CASSETSGRSTGELFF; cdr3_nt: TGTGCCAGCAGTGAGACTAGCGGGAGATCGACGGGGGAGCTGTTTTTT
j_call: TRBJ2-7; v_call: TRBV28; d_call: TRBD1; clone_size: -; cdr3_aa: CASGGTGRGEQYF; cdr3_nt: TGTGCCAGCGGGGGGACAGGGCGGGGCGAGCAGTACTTC
j_call: TRBJ1-2; v_call: TRBV6-5; d_call: TRBD1; clone_size: -; cdr3_aa: CASSPNTGTGDGYTF; cdr3_nt: TGTGCCAGCAGTCCGAATACCGGGACAGGGGACGGCTACACCTTC
j_call: TRBJ1-1; v_call: TRBV6-5; d_call: TRBD1; clone_size: -; cdr3_aa: CASSLTGGLNTEAFF; cdr3_nt: TGTGCCAGCAGTTTGACAGGGGGACTGAACACTGAAGCTTTCTTT
j_call: TRBJ1-1; v_call: TRBV28; d_call: TRBD1; clone_size: -; cdr3_aa: CASRLGQDRTTEAFF; cdr3_nt: TGTGCCAGCAGACTGGGACAGGACCGTACGACTGAAGCTTTCTTT
j_call: TRBJ1-4; v_call: TRBV2; d_call: -; clone_size: -; cdr3_aa: CASSGVSGVEKLFF; cdr3_nt: TGTGCCAGCAGCGGGGTGTCCGGGGTTGAAAAACTGTTTTTT
j_call: TRBJ2-3; v_call: TRBV6-5; d_call: TRBD1; clone_size: -; cdr3_aa: CASSYGTGTDTQYF; cdr3_nt: TGTGCCAGCAGTTACGGGACAGGGACAGATACGCAGTATTTT
j_call: TRBJ1-6; v_call: TRBV9; d_call: -; clone_size: -; cdr3_aa: CASSAGVSPLHF; cdr3_nt: TGTGCCAGCAGCGCAGGGGTTTCACCCCTCCACTTT
j_call: TRBJ2-2; v_call: TRBV12-3/TRBV12-4; d_call: -; clone_size: -; cdr3_aa: CASTPGGELFF; cdr3_nt: TGTGCCAGCACCCCGGGGGGGGAGCTGTTTTTT
j_call: TRBJ2-2; v_call: TRBV18; d_call: TRBD1; clone_size: -; cdr3_aa: CASSPGQGGTGELFF; cdr3_nt: TGTGCCAGCTCACCGGGACAGGGAGGCACCGGGGAGCTGTTTTTT
j_call: TRBJ2-3; v_call: TRBV7-6; d_call: TRBD2; clone_size: -; cdr3_aa: CASPRLAGGEDTQYF; cdr3_nt: TGTGCCAGCCCGAGGCTAGCGGGTGGGGAAGATACGCAGTATTTT
j_call: TRBJ1-1; v_call: TRBV6-4; d_call: TRBD1; clone_size: -; cdr3_aa: CASRPGTANTEAFF; cdr3_nt: TGTGCCAGCCGACCCGGGACAGCCAACACTGAAGCTTTCTTT
j_call: TRBJ1-2; v_call: TRBV28; d_call: -; clone_size: many; cdr3_aa: CASSPWTDMTYGYTF; cdr3_nt: TGTGCCAGCAGTCCCTGGACAGATATGACCTATGGCTACACCTTC
j_call: TRBJ2-7; v_call: TRBV7-9; d_call: TRBD1; clone_size: -; cdr3_aa: CASSFSGQGYEQYF; cdr3_nt: TGTGCCAGCAGCTTTTCGGGACAGGGTTACGAGCAGTACTTC
j_call: TRBJ1-5; v_call: TRBV9; d_call: -; clone_size: -; cdr3_aa: CASSVGAGQPQHF; cdr3_nt: TGTGCCAGCAGCGTAGGGGCCGGACAGCCCCAGCATTTT
j_call: TRBJ1-1; v_call: TRBV30; d_call: -; clone_size: -; cdr3_aa: CAWSVYGKDTEAFF; cdr3_nt: TGTGCCTGGAGTGTCTACGGGAAGGACACTGAAGCTTTCTTT
j_call: TRBJ2-3; v_call: TRBV5-1; d_call: -; clone_size: -; cdr3_aa: CASSLRGGAKDTQYF; cdr3_nt: TGCGCCAGCAGCTTACGAGGGGGGGCCAAAGATACGCAGTATTTT
j_call: TRBJ2-7; v_call: TRBV7-9; d_call: TRBD2; clone_size: -; cdr3_aa: CASSSTTSDPEEQYF; cdr3_nt: TGTGCCAGCAGCTCCACGACTAGCGATCCCGAAGAGCAGTACTTC